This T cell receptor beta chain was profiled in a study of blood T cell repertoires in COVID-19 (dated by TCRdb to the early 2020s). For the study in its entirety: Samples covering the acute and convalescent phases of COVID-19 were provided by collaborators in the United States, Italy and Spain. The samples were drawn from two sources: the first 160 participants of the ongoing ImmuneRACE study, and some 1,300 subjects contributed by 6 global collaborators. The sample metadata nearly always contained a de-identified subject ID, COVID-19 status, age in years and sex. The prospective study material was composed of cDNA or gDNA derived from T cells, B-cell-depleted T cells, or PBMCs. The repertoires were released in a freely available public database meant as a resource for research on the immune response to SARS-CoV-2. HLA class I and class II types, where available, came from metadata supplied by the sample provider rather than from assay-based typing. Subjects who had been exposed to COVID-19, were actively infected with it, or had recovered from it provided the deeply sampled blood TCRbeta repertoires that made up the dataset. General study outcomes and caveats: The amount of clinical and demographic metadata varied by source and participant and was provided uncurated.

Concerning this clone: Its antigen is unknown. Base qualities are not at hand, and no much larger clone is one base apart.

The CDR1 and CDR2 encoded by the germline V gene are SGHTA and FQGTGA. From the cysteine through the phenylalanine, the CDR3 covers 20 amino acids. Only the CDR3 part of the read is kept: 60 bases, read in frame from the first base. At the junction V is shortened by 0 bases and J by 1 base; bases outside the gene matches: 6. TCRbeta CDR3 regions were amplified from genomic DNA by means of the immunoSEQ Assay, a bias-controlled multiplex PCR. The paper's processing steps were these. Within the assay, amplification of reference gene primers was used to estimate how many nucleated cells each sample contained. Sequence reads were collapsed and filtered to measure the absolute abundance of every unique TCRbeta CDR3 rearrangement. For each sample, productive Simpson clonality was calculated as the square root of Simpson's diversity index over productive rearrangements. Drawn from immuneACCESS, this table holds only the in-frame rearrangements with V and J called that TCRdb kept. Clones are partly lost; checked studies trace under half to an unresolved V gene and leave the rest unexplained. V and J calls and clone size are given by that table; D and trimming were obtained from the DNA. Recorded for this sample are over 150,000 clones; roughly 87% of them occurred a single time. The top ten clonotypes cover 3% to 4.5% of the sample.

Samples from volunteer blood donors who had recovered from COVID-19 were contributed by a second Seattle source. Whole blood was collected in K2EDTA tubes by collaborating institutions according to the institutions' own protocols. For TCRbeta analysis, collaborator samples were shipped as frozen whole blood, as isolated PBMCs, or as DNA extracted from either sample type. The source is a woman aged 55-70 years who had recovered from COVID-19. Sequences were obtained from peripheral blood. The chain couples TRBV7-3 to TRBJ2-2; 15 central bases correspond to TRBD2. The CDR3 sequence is CASSLTKGTSGGQNTGELFF. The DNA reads TGTGCCAGCAGCTTAACGAAGGGGACTAGCGGGGGGCAGAACACCGGGGAGCTGTTTTTT.